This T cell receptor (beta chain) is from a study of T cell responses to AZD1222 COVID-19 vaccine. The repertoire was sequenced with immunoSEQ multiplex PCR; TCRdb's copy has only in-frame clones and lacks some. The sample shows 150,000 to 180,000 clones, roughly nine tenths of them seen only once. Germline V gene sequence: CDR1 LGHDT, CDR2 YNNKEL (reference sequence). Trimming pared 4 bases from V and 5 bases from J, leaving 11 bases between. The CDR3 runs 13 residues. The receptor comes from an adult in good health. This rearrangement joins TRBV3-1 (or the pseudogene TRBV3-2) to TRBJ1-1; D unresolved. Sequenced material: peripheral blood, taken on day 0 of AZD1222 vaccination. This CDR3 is CASSLRARTEAFF. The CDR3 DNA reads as TGTGCCAGCAGCCTGAGGGCTCGGACTGAAGCTTTCTTT.